These T cell receptor beta chains were read from a single sample in a study of blood T cells in healthy people across ages. One entry per CDR3 protein, called by TCRdb with MiXCR from the 5' RACE reads. The sample contains around 2 million distinct CDR3 sequences, about 39% of which appear only once. Sequenced material: blood. The receptors come from a human donor in good health. CDR3s leave out the opening cysteine and the closing phenylalanine or tryptophan.

v_call cdr3_aa
TRBV19 ASSIVGQHPEF
TRBV29-1 SATTGSGSYEQY
TRBV20-1 SATARALGTYNEQF
TRBV9 ASSRDYQETQF
TRBV9 ASSVEGSGARLEQY
TRBV6-1 ASGGLRQVSLSVQPQH
TRBV12-3/TRBV12-4 ASSLAILLGSYNEQF
TRBV5-1 ASRGPTSPSGANVLT
TRBV5-1 ASSGSGQNNEKLF
TRBV6-2/TRBV6-3 ASSQGAAHGIYGYT
TRBV24-1 ATSASGAPPYEQY
TRBV9 ASSVSGQTDSPLH
TRBV27 ASSGQGYPTDTQY
TRBV20-1 SVLRVTEAF
TRBV2 ASSVNLGNTEAF
TRBV27 ASSPTNWYGYT
TRBV7-9 ASSLEERDQPQH
TRBV13 ASSAGTGPTETQY
TRBV7-2 ASSTQRWGEAF
TRBV11-2 ASSLQGMVNSPLH
TRBV5-1 ASSSQGALYNEQF
TRBV5-1 ASRTGTTDGYGYT
TRBV18 ASSPGTGDHT
TRBV20-1 SARPTGNQPQH
TRBV7-2 ASRLTSYQETQY
TRBV5-6 ASSLQGGAWQPQH
TRBV29-1 SVDARKGYNEQF
TRBV7-9 ASRPDRGQTEAF
TRBV28 ASRRTGSSYNSPLH
TRBV7-3 ASSLTGANNEQF
TRBV14 ASSQLGTNNEQF
TRBV6-2/TRBV6-3 ASNDRGSRDTQY
TRBV10-3 AISWDRGETQY
TRBV10-3 AISDGGVDEKLF
TRBV4-3 ASSQGHPNTEAF